This TCR beta chain appears in the sequencing data of a study of CD8 T cells in Susac syndrome. This clonotype was seen a single time. RNA in amounts of roughly 0.5 to 1 ug was reverse transcribed with random hexamers. In TCRdb, the immunoSEQ multiplex PCR reads were re-called with MiXCR into one record per CDR3 protein. Of nearly 200,000 distinct CDR3 sequences listed, about 95% are singletons. The CDR3 has 14 amino acids. The V gene lost 2 bases and the J gene lost 3 bases, with 9 bases spanning the gap. CDR1 is SGHRS and CDR2 is YFSETQ in the germline V gene. The sequencing sample was made of CD4+ T cells from PBMCs. This sequence joins TRBV5-1 and TRBJ2-1; D is unresolved. The TCR was taken from a human donor with multiple sclerosis. The chain's CDR3 is CASSFSLDYNEQFF. The CDR3 bases are TGCGCCAGCAGCTTTTCCTTGGACTACAATGAGCAGTTCTTC. Supplemented by reference TRBV5-1 and TRBJ2-1, the full variable domain reads KAGVTQTPRYLIKTRGQQVTLSCSPISGHRSVSWYQQTPGQGLQFLFEYFSETQRNKGNFPGRFSGRQFSNSRSEMNVSTLELGDSALYLCASSFSLDYNEQFFGPGTRLTVL.